These 30 T cell receptor beta chains came from one sample sequenced in a study of identical twins. TCRdb re-derived calls from the 5' RACE reads in MiXCR, one entry per CDR3 protein. Among more than 600,000 distinct CDR3 sequences listed, 15% to 20% were seen once. This sample was also put to use in a study of T cells expressing NK-cell markers.

Sequencing used PBMCs. The receptors derive from a woman aged 18 to 35 in good health.

J is TRBJ1-6 and V is TRBV6-5; unclear D gene. Trimming cost V 7 bases and J 7 bases, with 23 bases left between them. In germline, CDR1 is MNHEY, CDR2 SVGAGI. This CDR3 is 17 amino acids long. The CDR3 sequence: CASTILGTGAGNSPLHF. Written as DNA, the CDR3 is TGTGCCAGCACTATACTTGGAACGGGAGCGGGGAATTCACCCCTCCACTTT.

The rearrangement links TRBV11-2 to TRBJ2-7; 7 positions agree with TRBD1. This CDR3 is 15 amino acids long. Germline loops: CDR1 SGHAT, CDR2 FQNNGV. V dropped 3 bases and J dropped 2; count of bases not matched to a gene: 7. CDR3 in amino acids: CASSFLRGTPYEQYF. The CDR3 DNA is TGTGCCAGCAGCTTTCTCAGGGGGACACCCTACGAGCAGTACTTC.

There are many counts of this clonotype. The chain recombines TRBV12-3 or TRBV12-4 with TRBJ1-1, with 7 positions matching TRBD1. This CDR3 has 13 amino acids. V shed 5 bases and J 1 base; nucleotides not matched to a gene: 1. CDR3 sequence reads: CASSPGGNTEAFF. CDR3 DNA sequence: TGTGCCAGCAGTCCAGGGGGGAACACTGAAGCTTTCTTT.

This clonotype was picked up a small number of times. V gene TRBV7-9 combines with J gene TRBJ1-4, with D maybe TRBD1 (5 bases). The germline V gene has CDR1 SEHNR and CDR2 FQNEAQ (reference sequence). The CDR3 has 14 residues. V lost 5 bases to trimming and J lost 8 bases, with 15 bases between them. The chain's CDR3 is CASSRDLLSEKLFF. The DNA of the CDR3 is TGTGCCAGCAGCAGGGACCTCCTGAGCGAAAAACTGTTTTTT. Full variable domain (remainder filled in from reference TRBV7-9 and TRBJ1-4): DTGVSQNPRHKITKRGQNVTFRCDPISEHNRLYWYRQTLGQGPEFLTYFQNEAQLEKSRLLSDRFSAERPKGSFSTLEIQRTEQGDSAMYLCASSRDLLSEKLFFGSGTQLSVL.

The V and J genes are TRBV10-3 and TRBJ1-1, with 7 nucleotides matching TRBD1. V dropped 8 bases and J dropped 0; count of bases not matched to a gene: 3. The CDR3 runs to 13 residues. CDR1 is ENHRY and CDR2 is SYGVKD in the germline V gene. This CDR3 reads CAIQGQMNTEAFF. In nucleotides, the CDR3 is TGTGCCATCCAGGGACAGATGAACACTGAAGCTTTCTTT.

V gene TRBV5-1 combines with J gene TRBJ2-7, with TRBD2 as a possible D gene (6 bases). CDR1 and CDR2 from the germline V gene are SGHRS and YFSETQ. CDR3 length: 14 residues. V was trimmed by 2 bases and J by 7 bases, leaving 16 bases between them. The CDR3 spells CASSFLREEGEQYF. CDR3 nucleotides: TGCGCCAGCAGCTTTCTTAGGGAGGAAGGGGAGCAGTACTTC.

V usage is TRBV6-2 or TRBV6-3 and J usage is TRBJ2-7; D is uncertain. CDR3 length equals 14 residues. V was shortened by 4 bases and J by 2 bases, with 12 bases between the two germline ends. The germline CDR1 and CDR2 sequences are MNHEY and SVGEGT. CDR3 bases: TGTGCCAGCAGTTCCGCTTGGACCGCCTACGAGCAGTACTTC. Its protein product is CASSSAWTAYEQYF.

The CDR3 nucleotides read TGCAGTGCTAGAGATAGGCCATTAAATGAGCAGTTCTTC. Its translation: CSARDRPLNEQFF. V is TRBV20-1 and J is TRBJ2-1, with D hard to call. CDR1 and CDR2 (germline): DFQATT, SNEGSKA (reference sequence). The CDR3 is made up of 13 amino acids. Trimming stripped 0 bases from V and 7 bases from J, with 10 bases between.

This clonotype was seen only a few times. J is TRBJ2-7 and V is TRBV27; TRBD1 is a possible D gene (6 bases). The CDR3 extends over 16 amino acids. Trimming removed 5 bases at V and 7 bases at J, with 24 bases between. CDR1 and CDR2 from the germline V gene are MNHEY and SMNVEV (reference sequence). The CDR3 bases are TGTGCCAGCAGTCTCGGAAGGGCTGGGGGCGCGGGTGAGCAGTACTTC. It translates to CASSLGRAGGAGEQYF.

This clonotype was recorded a few times. The chain links TRBV5-1 to TRBJ2-3, with 7 positions matching TRBD1. CDR1 is SGHRS, CDR2 YFSETQ, per germline. CDR3 length: 17 residues. Trimming removed 0 bases from V and 2 bases from J; junction bases left unmatched: 9. In DNA form, the CDR3 reads TGCGCCAGCAGCTTGGCCATTGCAGGGGGAGACACAGATACGCAGTATTTT. Translation: CASSLAIAGGDTDTQYF.

The chain couples TRBV5-5 to TRBJ1-2, with TRBD1 matching over 7 bases. V was clipped by 2 bases and J by 4 bases; unmatched bases: 5. The germline V gene encodes CDR1 SGHKS and CDR2 YYEKEE (reference sequence). The CDR3 contains 14 residues. CDR3 DNA sequence: TGTGCCAGCAGCTTAGCTCAGGGGGGCTATGGCTACACCTTC. Amino acids: CASSLAQGGYGYTF.

A few counts support this clonotype. This chain uses TRBV30 with TRBJ2-7; unclear D gene. Germline assignment: CDR1 GTSNPN and CDR2 SVGIG (reference sequence). The CDR3 length is 11 residues. V was shortened by 3 bases and J by 4 bases, with 7 bases between the two germline ends. The DNA for the CDR3 is TGTGCCTGGAGAGTCGATTACGAGCAGTACTTC. Residues: CAWRVDYEQYF.

This clonotype appeared once. The V gene is TRBV7-2, the J gene TRBJ2-3; perhaps TRBD1 as D (6 bases). Trimming removed 4 bases from V and 2 bases from J, with 13 bases in between. Germline CDR1 reads SGHTA; CDR2 reads FQGNSA. The CDR3 covers 15 residues. DNA of the CDR3: TGTGCCAGCAGCTACCAGACAGGTCACACAGATACGCAGTATTTT. It specifies CASSYQTGHTDTQYF.

This clonotype was recorded many times. The chain is built from TRBV12-3 or TRBV12-4 and TRBJ1-1; perhaps TRBD1 as D (5 bases). V lost 7 bases and J lost 3, with 18 bases in between. The CDR3 runs 15 residues. The DNA of the CDR3 is TGTGCCAGCAACCTCAGACACCTGGGGGACACTGAAGCTTTCTTT. Amino acids: CASNLRHLGDTEAFF.

This chain connects TRBV25-1 to TRBJ2-1; TRBD2 matches at 12 bases. The germline CDR1 and CDR2 sequences are MGHDK and SYGVNS. This CDR3 contains 17 residues. The chain's CDR3 is CACGPTSGGGSYNEQFF. Here the CDR3 DNA reads TGTGCTTGCGGCCCGACTAGCGGGGGAGGTTCCTACAATGAGCAGTTCTTC.

V and J are TRBV20-1 and TRBJ1-1; D unresolved. The CDR3 has 12 residues. The germline V and J ends were trimmed by 4 bases and 3 bases, with 9 bases remaining between them. Germline V gives CDR1 DFQATT, CDR2 SNEGSKA (reference sequence). The CDR3 sequence is CSATRRDTEAFF. CDR3 DNA: TGCAGTGCTACCAGGCGGGACACTGAAGCTTTCTTT.

This clonotype was seen many times. This rearrangement joins TRBV7-6 to TRBJ2-3, with a weak D call TRBD2 (5 bases). Trimming pared 5 bases from V and 6 bases from J, leaving 15 bases between. The CDR3 covers 14 residues. Germline V lookup: CDR1 SGHVS, CDR2 FNYEAQ. CDR3 in DNA: TGTGCCAGCAGCCGCGGACGGGGAGTGGATACGCAGTATTTT. It specifies CASSRGRGVDTQYF. Combining the CDR3 with reference TRBV7-6 and TRBJ2-3 gives the whole variable domain GAGVSQSPRYKVTKRGQDVALRCDPISGHVSLYWYRQALGQGPEFLTYFNYEAQQDKSGLPNDRFSAERPEGSISTLTIQRTEQRDSAMYRCASSRGRGVDTQYFGPGTRLTVL.

V and J are TRBV29-1 and TRBJ2-3, with a tentative D call TRBD2 (6 bases). Deletions cut 6 bases from V and 0 bases from J, with 16 bases between. CDR1 and CDR2 (germline): SQVTM, ANQGSEA. This CDR3 has 15 residues. CDR3 nucleotide sequence: TGCAGCGTCCAGGGACTCGCGAAAAGCACAGATACGCAGTATTTT. Translation gives CSVQGLAKSTDTQYF.

Here the CDR3 reads CASSVGGGEDTQYF. CDR3 coding DNA: TGTGCCAGCAGCGTAGGCGGGGGGGAAGATACGCAGTATTTT. The V gene is TRBV9, the J gene TRBJ2-3, with TRBD2 matching over 9 bases. The CDR3 sequence is 14 residues long. Germline assignment: CDR1 SGDLS and CDR2 YYNGEE. Trimming removed 0 bases from V and 5 bases from J; junction bases left unmatched: 1.

Details on this clonotype: Germline and junction disagree at one end, which may indicate a read error. The chain carries TRBV15 and TRBJ2-5, with D perhaps matching TRBD2 (5 bases). This CDR3 is built from 15 residues. Germline V lookup: CDR1 LNHNV, CDR2 YYDKDF (reference sequence). The CDR3 DNA sequence: TGTGCCAGCAGCAGAGTCGGAGGCGTGCAAGAGACCCAGTACTTC. Protein sequence: CASSRVGGVQETQYF.

This clonotype was observed at least ten times. The V gene is TRBV20-1, the J gene TRBJ2-7, with 13 bases aligning to TRBD2. The germline V gene has CDR1 DFQATT and CDR2 SNEGSKA (reference sequence). Trimming removed 5 bases from V and 2 bases from J; junction bases left unmatched: 0. The CDR3 length is 13 residues. This chain's CDR3 is CSAGLAGAYEQYF. CDR3 in DNA: TGCAGTGCTGGACTAGCGGGAGCCTACGAGCAGTACTTC.

This clonotype came up many times. At one boundary the junction diverges from the germline segment, which might be a read error. CDR3 amino acids: CASSLGQGGGYTF. The CDR3 region has the DNA TGTGCCAGCAGCCTCGGACAGGGTGGTGGCTACACCTTC. This sequence joins TRBV5-1 and TRBJ1-2; 8 positions match TRBD1. The CDR3 consists of 13 residues. CDR1 is SGHRS and CDR2 is YFSETQ in the germline V gene. The full variable domain, rest sourced from reference TRBV5-1 and TRBJ1-2, is KAGVTQTPRYLIKTRGQQVTLSCSPISGHRSVSWYQQTPGQGLQFLFEYFSETQRNKGNFPGRFSGRQFSNSRSEMNVSTLELGDSALYLCASSLGQGGGYTFGSGTRLTVV.

The chain joins TRBV9 to TRBJ1-2, with a weak D call TRBD1 (5 bases). Trimming shortened V by 2 bases and J by 8 bases, and 16 bases separated the two germline ends. The CDR3 contains 14 residues. Germline V gene sequence: CDR1 SGDLS, CDR2 YYNGEE. CDR3 DNA: TGTGCCAGCAGCGTGGGGATCGGACAAATGGGCTACACCTTC. It translates to CASSVGIGQMGYTF.

This chain links TRBV20-1 with TRBJ2-2; D remains ambiguous. The V gene lost 5 bases and the J gene lost 6 bases, with 7 bases spanning the gap. In germline, CDR1 is DFQATT, CDR2 SNEGSKA (reference sequence). The CDR3 totals 11 residues. CDR3 in amino acids: CSAPVAGELFF. In DNA, the CDR3 is TGCAGTGCTCCCGTCGCCGGGGAGCTGTTTTTT.

V gene TRBV24-1 combines with J gene TRBJ2-3; TRBD1 might be the D (6 bases). From germline, CDR1 is KGHDR and CDR2 SFDVKD. The V end was cut by 3 bases, the J end by 4 bases, with 13 bases between. There are 15 residues in the CDR3. The CDR3 DNA reads TGTGCCACCAGTGATCCAGGACAGCTCCCAGATACGCAGTATTTT. Its translation is CATSDPGQLPDTQYF.

This clonotype was counted only a few times. The V gene is TRBV5-1, the J gene TRBJ2-7; perhaps D is TRBD1 or TRBD2 (6 bases each). Germline V lookup: CDR1 SGHRS, CDR2 YFSETQ. The CDR3 is 15 residues long. Trimming removed 2 bases at V and 2 bases at J, with 14 bases between. DNA for the CDR3: TGCGCCAGCAGCTTCAGGGGACTGGGAACCTACGAGCAGTACTTC. It encodes CASSFRGLGTYEQYF.

This chain joins TRBV7-2 and TRBJ1-1; D is possibly TRBD1 (5 bases). V was shortened by 5 bases and J by 4 bases, with 14 bases between the two germline ends. Looked up from germline, CDR1 is SGHTA and CDR2 is FQGNSA. This CDR3 is built from 14 residues. CDR3 amino acids: CASSHPGGGTEAFF. The CDR3 coding sequence is TGTGCCAGCAGCCATCCGGGGGGAGGCACTGAAGCTTTCTTT.

Here the CDR3 reads CASSRTRWETQYF. CDR3 nucleotide sequence: TGTGCCAGCAGCCGCACTAGATGGGAGACCCAGTACTTC. V and J are TRBV2 and TRBJ2-5; the D gene is possibly TRBD2 (5 bases). Trimming removed 6 bases at V and 5 bases at J, with 13 bases between. Germline V gene data show CDR1 as SNHLY and CDR2 as FYNNEI. The length of the CDR3 is 13 residues.

This clonotype has just a few counts. This rearrangement joins TRBV6-2 or TRBV6-3 to TRBJ2-7; TRBD1 is a possible D gene (6 bases). CDR1 is MNHEY and CDR2 is SVGEGT in the germline V gene. This CDR3 is built from 14 residues. The V end lost 5 bases, the J end lost 6 bases, and 17 bases lay between the germline ends. The CDR3 protein is CASSKPSGVGEQYF. The DNA of the CDR3 is TGTGCCAGCAGTAAACCTTCAGGGGTAGGCGAGCAGTACTTC.

With regard to this clonotype: A clone one base away is much larger, so this may be a read error. The genes are TRBV5-1 and TRBJ2-6; D not certain. Germline CDR1 is SGHRS and CDR2 is YFSETQ. The length of the CDR3 is 15 residues. Trimming cost V 3 bases and J 2 bases, with 9 bases left between them. CDR3 sequence: CASSSHGAGANVLTF. The CDR3, as DNA: TGCGCCAGCAGCTCCCATGGGGCTGGGGCCAACGTCCTGACTTTC.